These 16 T cell receptor beta chains share one sample of origin, sequenced in a study of shared clonotypes between healthy human individuals. Assay used: immunoSEQ multiplex PCR; TCRdb lists only in-frame clones, some missing. The table lists around 1.1 million clones, roughly 80% of them singletons. The sample comprised memory CD4+ T cells from PBMCs. Subset meaning: CD45RA-negative fraction. The receptors were gathered from a man younger than 35 in good health. Some clones in this sample may be carry-over from other donors' samples.

This clone was observed a single time. Other nucleotide sequences in the sample specify the same CDR3. This chain connects TRBV2 to TRBJ1-5, with D possibly matching TRBD1 (6 bases). The CDR3 covers 14 residues. Trimming stripped 3 bases from V and 3 bases from J, with 9 bases between. Germline V gene lookup returns CDR1 SNHLY and CDR2 FYNNEI. The CDR3 DNA reads as TGTGCCAGCAGTGATGGGGGGCCCAATCAGCCCCAGCATTTT. Translated, it gives CASSDGGPNQPQHF. The full variable domain, in which reference TRBV2 and TRBJ1-5 provide the parts outside the CDR3, is EPEVTQTPSHQVTQMGQEVILRCVPISNHLYFYWYRQILGQKVEFLVSFYNNEISEKSEIFDDQFSVERPDGSNFTLKIRSTKLEDSAMYFCASSDGGPNQPQHFGDGTRLSIL.

The chain combines TRBV6-1 with TRBJ1-3; D call uncertain. Germline V gene lookup returns CDR1 MNHNS and CDR2 SASEGT. The CDR3 is 17 residues long. V was trimmed by 0 bases and J by 3 bases, leaving 15 bases between them. The CDR3 nucleotides read TGTGCCAGCAGTGAAGCGCAGGTCCGGGCAGGTGGAAACACCATATATTTT. As protein: CASSEAQVRAGGNTIYF.

The rearrangement joins TRBV9 to TRBJ1-2; TRBD1 aligns across 9 bases. The CDR3 is 14 amino acids. Germline V gene lookup returns CDR1 SGDLS and CDR2 YYNGEE. V shed 4 bases and J 7 bases; nucleotides not matched to a gene: 8. The CDR3, as DNA: TGTGCCAGCAGCTCCAGGACAGGGGAGGGTGGCTACACCTTC. Translation gives CASSSRTGEGGYTF.

This chain uses TRBV18 with TRBJ2-1; 10 bases map to TRBD1. The CDR3 has 15 amino acids. The germline V gene encodes CDR1 KGHSH and CDR2 LQKENI. J lost 8 bases, V lost 4 bases, and 8 bases had no gene match. CDR3 protein: CASSQGTGDQHEQFF. CDR3 sequence (DNA): TGTGCCAGCTCACAGGGGACAGGGGATCAGCATGAGCAGTTCTTC.

V gene TRBV5-1 combines with J gene TRBJ2-7, with D possibly being TRBD2 (5 bases). The CDR3 has 15 amino acids. Trimming stripped 4 bases from V and 3 bases from J, with 17 bases between. Looked up from germline, CDR1 is SGHRS and CDR2 is YFSETQ. The CDR3 spells CASSAQVGRDYEQYF. For the CDR3, the DNA is TGCGCCAGCAGCGCCCAGGTGGGGAGAGACTACGAGCAGTACTTC.

This rearrangement joins TRBV27 to TRBJ2-1; 9 bases match TRBD2. With 6 bases clipped from V and 8 bases from J, the junction kept 11 bases outside the gene matches. CDR1 is MNHEY and CDR2 is SMNVEV in the germline V gene (reference sequence). The CDR3 length is 15 residues. CDR3 in amino acids: CASSRFLAGSYEQFF. The CDR3 region has the DNA TGTGCCAGCAGCCGCTTCCTAGCGGGAAGTTATGAGCAGTTCTTC.

This clone has only one observation. The V gene is TRBV28, the J gene TRBJ2-2; D remains unclear. V lost 3 bases to trimming and J lost 3 bases, with 11 bases between them. Germline V gene sequence: CDR1 MDHEN, CDR2 SYDVKM. The CDR3 runs to 15 residues. This CDR3 is CASSFRARYTGELFF. For the CDR3, the DNA is TGTGCCAGCAGTTTCCGGGCTAGATACACCGGGGAGCTGTTTTTT. The full variable domain, its missing parts supplied by reference TRBV28 and TRBJ2-2, is DVKVTQSSRYLVKRTGEKVFLECVQDMDHENMFWYRQDPGLGLRLIYFSYDVKMKEKGDIPEGYSVSREKKERFSLILESASTNQTSMYLCASSFRARYTGELFFGEGSRLTVL.

The rearrangement joins TRBV7-9 to TRBJ1-6; perhaps TRBD1 as D (5 bases). Per the germline V gene, CDR1 is SEHNR and CDR2 is FQNEAQ (reference sequence). Trimming cost V 2 bases and J 5 bases, with 10 bases left between them. The CDR3 has 15 residues. CDR3 nucleotide sequence: TGTGCCAGCAGCTTAAGAGGCAGGGATAATTCACCCCTCCACTTT. Amino acids: CASSLRGRDNSPLHF.

The chain uses TRBV2 and TRBJ2-5, with a tentative D call TRBD2 (5 bases). V lost 6 bases and J lost 2, with 10 bases in between. The CDR3 loop spans 13 amino acids. Germline V gene lookup returns CDR1 SNHLY and CDR2 FYNNEI. Written as DNA, the CDR3 is TGTGCCAGCAGGAGGGAACGTCAAGAGACCCAGTACTTC. As protein: CASRRERQETQYF.

The chain couples TRBV18 to TRBJ2-1; 14 bases are a match to TRBD2. Trimming at V came to 3 bases and at J to 9 bases, leaving 7 bases not matched to a gene. The germline V gene has CDR1 KGHSH and CDR2 LQKENI. The CDR3 covers 16 residues. CDR3 amino acids: CASSPPGLAGDGEQFF. Written as DNA, the CDR3 is TGTGCCAGCTCACCGCCGGGACTAGCGGGAGATGGTGAGCAGTTCTTC.

Concerning this clone itself: A much bigger clone sits one base away, suggesting this may be a read error. The genes are TRBV27 and TRBJ2-2, with a tentative D call TRBD1 (5 bases). CDR3 size: 14 residues. With 6 bases removed from V and 1 base from J, the gap between germline ends came to 9 bases. The germline V gene encodes CDR1 MNHEY and CDR2 SMNVEV (reference sequence). Written as DNA, the CDR3 is TGTGCCAGCAGGGTAGGGGTGAACACCGGGGAGCTGTTTTTT. Protein: CASRVGVNTGELFF.

The rearrangement uses TRBV7-9 and TRBJ2-7; D is perhaps TRBD2 (6 bases). Germline CDR1 SEHNR, CDR2 FQNEAQ (reference sequence). This CDR3 has 14 amino acids. The V end was cut by 2 bases, the J end by 1 base, with 9 bases between. DNA of the CDR3: TGTGCCAGCAGCTTATTGGGGACTTCCTACGAGCAGTACTTC. Its translation: CASSLLGTSYEQYF.

This clone has only one observation. The chain has TRBV7-2 and TRBJ2-2, with D uncertain. Trimming cost V 2 bases and J 2 bases, with 3 bases left between them. Germline loops: CDR1 SGHTA, CDR2 FQGNSA. The CDR3 is made up of 13 amino acids. DNA for the CDR3: TGTGCCAGCAGCTTATTCAACACCGGGGAGCTGTTTTTT. Translation: CASSLFNTGELFF.

The genes are TRBV19 and TRBJ2-2; the D is unclear. Trimming left V 4 bases short and J 1 base short, with 10 bases between. Germline V CDR1 and CDR2: LNHDA, SQIVND (reference sequence). CDR3 length: 15 amino acids. CDR3 sequence: CASSKLLRNTGELFF. In DNA form, the CDR3 reads TGTGCCAGTAGTAAACTGCTGAGGAACACCGGGGAGCTGTTTTTT.

The chain combines TRBV7-2 with TRBJ2-1; TRBD2 aligns across 9 bases. The CDR3 runs 17 residues. CDR1 and CDR2 (germline): SGHTA, FQGNSA. J was trimmed by 5 bases and V by 5 bases; bases with no gene match: 13. Here the CDR3 DNA reads TGTGCCAGCAGCACGCGAGCCGCTAGCGGGACTAACAATGAGCAGTTCTTC. It encodes CASSTRAASGTNNEQFF.

The V call is TRBV30, the J call TRBJ2-3; D unresolved. The V and J ends lost 5 bases and 1 base respectively, with 4 bases between them. CDR1 is GTSNPN and CDR2 is SVGIG in the germline V gene (reference sequence). This CDR3 spans 11 amino acids. In DNA form, the CDR3 reads TGTGCCTGGGGGCGCACAGATACGCAGTATTTT. Encoded protein: CAWGRTDTQYF.